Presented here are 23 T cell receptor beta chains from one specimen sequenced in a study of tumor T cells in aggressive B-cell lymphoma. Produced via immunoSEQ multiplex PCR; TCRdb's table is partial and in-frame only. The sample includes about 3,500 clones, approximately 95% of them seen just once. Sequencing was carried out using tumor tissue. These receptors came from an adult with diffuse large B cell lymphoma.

The CDR3 nucleotides are TGTGCCCCCCTAATCTACGAGCAGTACTTC. Protein sequence: CAPLIYEQYF. The rearrangement joins TRBV6-4 to TRBJ2-7; unclear D gene. The germline V and J ends were trimmed by 11 bases and 3 bases, with 8 bases remaining between them. This CDR3 comprises 10 residues. The germline V gene has CDR1 MRHNA and CDR2 SNTAGT.

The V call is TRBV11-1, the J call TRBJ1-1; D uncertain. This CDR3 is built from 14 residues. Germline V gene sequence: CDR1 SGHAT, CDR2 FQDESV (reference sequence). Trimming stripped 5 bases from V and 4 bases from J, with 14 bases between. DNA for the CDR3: TGTGCCAGCAGCAAGAGGAGTTTAACCACTGAAGCTTTCTTT. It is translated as CASSKRSLTTEAFF.

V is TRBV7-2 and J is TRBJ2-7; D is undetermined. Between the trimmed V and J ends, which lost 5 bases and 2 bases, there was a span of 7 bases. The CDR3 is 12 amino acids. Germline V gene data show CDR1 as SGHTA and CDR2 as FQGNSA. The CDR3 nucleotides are TGTGCCAGCAGCAGAAACACCTACGAGCAGTACTTC. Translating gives CASSRNTYEQYF.

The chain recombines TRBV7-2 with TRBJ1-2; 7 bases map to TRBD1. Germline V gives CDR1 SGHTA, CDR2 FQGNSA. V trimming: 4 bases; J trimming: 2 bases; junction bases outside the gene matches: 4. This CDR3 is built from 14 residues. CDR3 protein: CASSWRGQNYGYTF. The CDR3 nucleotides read TGTGCCAGCAGCTGGCGGGGACAGAACTATGGCTACACCTTC.

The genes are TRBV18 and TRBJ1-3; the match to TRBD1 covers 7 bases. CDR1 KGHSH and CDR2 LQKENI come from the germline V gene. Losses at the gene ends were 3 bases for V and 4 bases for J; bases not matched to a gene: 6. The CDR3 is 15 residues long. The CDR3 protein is CASSPTGFSGNTIYF. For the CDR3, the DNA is TGTGCCAGCTCACCGACAGGGTTTTCGGGAAACACCATATATTTT.

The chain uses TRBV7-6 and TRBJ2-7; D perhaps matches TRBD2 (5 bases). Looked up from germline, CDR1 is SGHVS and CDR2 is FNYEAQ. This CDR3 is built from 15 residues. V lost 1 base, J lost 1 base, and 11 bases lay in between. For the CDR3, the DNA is TGTGCCAGCAGCTTAGGGACCGGGGTGTCCTACGAGCAGTACTTC. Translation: CASSLGTGVSYEQYF.

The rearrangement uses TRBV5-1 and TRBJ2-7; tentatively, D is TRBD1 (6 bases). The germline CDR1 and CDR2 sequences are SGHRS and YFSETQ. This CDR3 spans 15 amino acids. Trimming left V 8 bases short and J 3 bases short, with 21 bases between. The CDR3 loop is CASLPSGTLLYEQYF. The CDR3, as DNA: TGCGCCAGTCTTCCCTCCGGGACACTCCTCTACGAGCAGTACTTC.

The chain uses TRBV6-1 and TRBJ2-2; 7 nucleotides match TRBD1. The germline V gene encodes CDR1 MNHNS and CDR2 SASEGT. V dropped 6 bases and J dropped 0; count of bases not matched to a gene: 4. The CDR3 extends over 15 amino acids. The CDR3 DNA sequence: TGTGCCAGCAGCCCGGGACAGCCGAACACCGGGGAGCTGTTTTTT. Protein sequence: CASSPGQPNTGELFF.

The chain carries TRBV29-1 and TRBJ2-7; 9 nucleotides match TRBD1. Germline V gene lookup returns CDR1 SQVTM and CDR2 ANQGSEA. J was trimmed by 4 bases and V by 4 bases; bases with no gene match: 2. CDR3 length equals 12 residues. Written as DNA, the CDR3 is TGCAGCGTTGTGGGACAGGGTTACGAGCAGTACTTC. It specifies CSVVGQGYEQYF.

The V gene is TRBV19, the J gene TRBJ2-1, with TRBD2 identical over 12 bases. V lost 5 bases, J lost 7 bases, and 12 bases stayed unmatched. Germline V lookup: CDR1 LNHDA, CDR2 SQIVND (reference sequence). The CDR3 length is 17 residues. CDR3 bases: TGTGCCAGTAGTCTGACTAGCGGGGGCCCTCCTCATAATGAGCAGTTCTTC. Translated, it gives CASSLTSGGPPHNEQFF.

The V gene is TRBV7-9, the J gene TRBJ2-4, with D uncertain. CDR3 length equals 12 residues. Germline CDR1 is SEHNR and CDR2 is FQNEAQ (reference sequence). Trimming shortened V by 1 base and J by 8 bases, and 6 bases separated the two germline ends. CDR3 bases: TGTGCCAGCAGCTTAGGTGGGCACATTCAGTACTTC. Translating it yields CASSLGGHIQYF. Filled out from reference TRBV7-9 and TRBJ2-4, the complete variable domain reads DTGVSQNPRHKITKRGQNVTFRCDPISEHNRLYWYRQTLGQGPEFLTYFQNEAQLEKSRLLSDRFSAERPKGSFSTLEIQRTEQGDSAMYLCASSLGGHIQYFGAGTRLSVL.

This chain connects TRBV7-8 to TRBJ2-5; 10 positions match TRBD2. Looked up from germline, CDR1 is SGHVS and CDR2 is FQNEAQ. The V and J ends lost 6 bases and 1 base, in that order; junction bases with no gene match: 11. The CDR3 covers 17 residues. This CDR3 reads CASRAAWTSGFQETQYF. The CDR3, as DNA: TGTGCCAGCAGGGCGGCCTGGACTAGCGGTTTCCAAGAGACCCAGTACTTC.

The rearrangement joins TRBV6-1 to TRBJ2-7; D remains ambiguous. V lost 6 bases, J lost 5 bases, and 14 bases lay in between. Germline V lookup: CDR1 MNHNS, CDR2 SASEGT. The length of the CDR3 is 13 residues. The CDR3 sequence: CASRNEAWDEQYF. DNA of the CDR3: TGTGCCAGCAGGAACGAGGCATGGGACGAGCAGTACTTC.

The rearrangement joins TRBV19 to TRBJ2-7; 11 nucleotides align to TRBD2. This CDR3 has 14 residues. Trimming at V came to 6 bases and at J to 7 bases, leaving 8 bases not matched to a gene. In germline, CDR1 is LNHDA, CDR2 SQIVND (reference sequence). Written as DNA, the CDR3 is TGTGCCAGTAGCGCTAGCGGGAGGCCTAGGGAGCAGTACTTC. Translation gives CASSASGRPREQYF.

CDR3 bases: TGCGCCAGTTCGCTAGCGGGAGATTCCTACGAGCAGTACTTC. Its translation is CASSLAGDSYEQYF. J is TRBJ2-7 and V is TRBV5-1; TRBD2 agrees at 10 bases. In germline, CDR1 is SGHRS, CDR2 YFSETQ. The CDR3 runs to 14 residues. V lost 8 bases and J lost 1; bases outside the gene matches: 6.

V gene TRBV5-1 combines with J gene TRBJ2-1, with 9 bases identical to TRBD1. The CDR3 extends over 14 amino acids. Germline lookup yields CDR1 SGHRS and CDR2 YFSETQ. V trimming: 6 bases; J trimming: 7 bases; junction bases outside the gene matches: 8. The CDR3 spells CASNKGQGGNEQFF. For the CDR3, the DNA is TGCGCCAGCAATAAGGGACAGGGAGGAAATGAGCAGTTCTTC.

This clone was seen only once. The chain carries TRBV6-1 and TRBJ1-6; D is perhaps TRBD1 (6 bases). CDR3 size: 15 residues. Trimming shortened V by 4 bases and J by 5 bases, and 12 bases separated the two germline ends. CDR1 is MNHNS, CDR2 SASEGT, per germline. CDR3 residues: CASSAQGFDNSPLHF. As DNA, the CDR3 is TGTGCCAGCAGTGCACAGGGTTTTGATAATTCACCCCTCCACTTT.

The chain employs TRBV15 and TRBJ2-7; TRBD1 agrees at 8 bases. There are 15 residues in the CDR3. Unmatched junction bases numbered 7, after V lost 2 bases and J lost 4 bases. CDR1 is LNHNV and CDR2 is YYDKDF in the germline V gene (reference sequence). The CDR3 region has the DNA TGTGCCACCAGCAGATCGACAGGGGCGGCGTACGAGCAGTACTTC. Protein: CATSRSTGAAYEQYF.

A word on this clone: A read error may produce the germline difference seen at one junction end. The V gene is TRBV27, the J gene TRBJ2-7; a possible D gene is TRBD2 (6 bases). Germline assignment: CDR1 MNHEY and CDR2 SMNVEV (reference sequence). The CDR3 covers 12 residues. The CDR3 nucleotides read TGTGCCAGCAGTTTATCGCGGGACCACCTTCATTTC. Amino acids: CASSLSRDHLHF.

In DNA, the CDR3 is TGTGCCAGCAGTCTCCCCGGGACACGGGGTGCTAACTATGGCTACACCTTC. The encoded protein is CASSLPGTRGANYGYTF. V and J are TRBV28 and TRBJ1-2; tentative D call: TRBD1 (6 bases). Deletions cut 5 bases from V and 0 bases from J, with 19 bases between. The CDR3 extends over 17 amino acids. Per germline, CDR1 MDHEN and CDR2 SYDVKM.

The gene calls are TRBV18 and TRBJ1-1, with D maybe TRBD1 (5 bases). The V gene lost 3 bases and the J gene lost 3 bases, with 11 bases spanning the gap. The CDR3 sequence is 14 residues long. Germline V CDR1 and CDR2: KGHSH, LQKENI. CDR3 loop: CASSPTSTDTEAFF. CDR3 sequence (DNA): TGTGCCAGCTCACCCACCTCGACAGACACTGAAGCTTTCTTT.

For the CDR3, the DNA is TGTGCCAGCAGTGAATCACAGGTTTCTGGCGAGCAGTACTTC. Translating gives CASSESQVSGEQYF. The V gene is TRBV2, the J gene TRBJ2-7, with D maybe TRBD1 (5 bases). Trimming cost V 2 bases and J 6 bases, with 14 bases left between them. The CDR3 length is 14 residues. Germline lookup yields CDR1 SNHLY and CDR2 FYNNEI.

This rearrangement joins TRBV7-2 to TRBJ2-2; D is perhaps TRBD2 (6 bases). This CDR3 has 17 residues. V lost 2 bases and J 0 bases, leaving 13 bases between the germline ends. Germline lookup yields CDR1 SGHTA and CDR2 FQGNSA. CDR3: CASSLRRAGTNTGELFF. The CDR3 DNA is TGTGCCAGCAGCTTAAGGAGGGCGGGCACGAACACCGGGGAGCTGTTTTTT.